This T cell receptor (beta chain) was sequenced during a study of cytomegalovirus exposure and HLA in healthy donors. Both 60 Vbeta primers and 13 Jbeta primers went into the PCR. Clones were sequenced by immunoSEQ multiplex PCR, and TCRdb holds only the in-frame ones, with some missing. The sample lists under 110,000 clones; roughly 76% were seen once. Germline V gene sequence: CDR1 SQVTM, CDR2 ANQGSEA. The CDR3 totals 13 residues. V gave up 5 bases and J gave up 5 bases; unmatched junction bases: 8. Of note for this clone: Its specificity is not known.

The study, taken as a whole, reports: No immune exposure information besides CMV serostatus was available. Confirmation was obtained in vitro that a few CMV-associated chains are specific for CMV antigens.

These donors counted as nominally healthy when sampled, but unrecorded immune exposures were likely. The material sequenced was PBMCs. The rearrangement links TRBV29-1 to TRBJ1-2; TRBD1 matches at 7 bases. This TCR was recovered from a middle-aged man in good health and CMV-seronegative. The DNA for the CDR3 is TGCAGCGTTACCGGGACAGCTCGGTATGGCTACACCTTC. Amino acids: CSVTGTARYGYTF.